This passage covers 5 T cell receptor beta chains from one sample sequenced in a study of a mutant IDH1 vaccine in newly diagnosed glioma. The sample's time point: week 47, end of study. Doses consisted of 300 ug of mutant IDH1 20-mer peptide each, paired with topical imiquimod. For these receptors, no antigen is known. Assay used: immunoSEQ multiplex PCR; TCRdb lists only in-frame clones, some missing. Of roughly 32,000 clones listed, 85% to 90% were seen once; the top ten hold about 11%. Source: PBMCs, taken from a glioma patient whose treatment included an IDH1 peptide vaccine. The receptor set was obtained from a woman aged 25 to 39 with glioma.

This rearrangement joins TRBV19 to TRBJ2-2; TRBD2 matches 7 bases. J gave up 5 bases and V 5 bases, and 11 bases lay outside the gene matches. The CDR3 runs to 16 residues. Germline CDR1 and CDR2: LNHDA and SQIVND (reference sequence). In nucleotides, the CDR3 is TGTGCCAGTAGTCCCCGACTAGCTAGAGGGACCGGGGAGCTGTTTTTT. Residues: CASSPRLARGTGELFF.

This sequence joins TRBV10-2 and TRBJ1-1; TRBD1 is a possible D gene (6 bases). In germline, CDR1 is WSHSY, CDR2 SAAADI. V lost 7 bases, J lost 3 bases, and 18 bases lay in between. The CDR3 length is 15 residues. The chain's CDR3 is CASKISDSAHTEAFF. The CDR3 DNA reads as TGCGCCAGCAAAATCTCGGACAGTGCTCACACTGAAGCTTTCTTT.

The rearrangement joins TRBV7-3 to TRBJ2-3; D may correspond to TRBD1 or TRBD2 (5 bases each). Trimming pared 2 bases from V and 3 bases from J, leaving 12 bases between. This CDR3 contains 15 residues. Germline CDR1 is SGHTA and CDR2 is FQGTGA. CDR3 in DNA: TGTGCCAGCAGCTTAGGAATGGGGGAAACAGATACGCAGTATTTT. This encodes CASSLGMGETDTQYF.

This sequence joins TRBV4-2 and TRBJ1-4; a possible D gene is TRBD1 (5 bases). Trimming left V 0 bases short and J 8 bases short, with 7 bases between. CDR1 and CDR2 (germline): LGHNA, YNFKEQ. This CDR3 is built from 13 residues. The CDR3 region is CASSQDRGEKLFF. In DNA, the CDR3 is TGTGCCAGCAGCCAAGATCGGGGGGAAAAACTGTTTTTT.

This sequence joins TRBV7-2 and TRBJ2-7; a weak D match, TRBD2 (5 bases). The CDR3 runs 15 residues. CDR1 is SGHTA, CDR2 FQGNSA, per germline. The V end was cut by 1 base, the J end by 7 bases, with 17 bases between. CDR3: CASSLGDRNSGEQYF. CDR3 bases: TGTGCCAGCAGCTTAGGCGATCGGAACTCGGGAGAGCAGTACTTC.